The clone carrying this TCR beta chain was seen more than once but under ten times. Losses at the gene ends were 2 bases for V and 4 bases for J; bases not matched to a gene: 8. Germline V lookup: CDR1 MNHEY, CDR2 SMNVEV (reference sequence). This CDR3 contains 16 residues. The source material, RNA transcripts, was used to amplify TCR beta CDR3 regions. Primed by the HTBI set, a first-round RT-PCR was run on the TCR CDR3. TCRdb recomputed calls from the multiplex PCR reads with MiXCR, one row per CDR3 protein. The table includes roughly 400,000 distinct CDR3 sequences, 15% to 19% detected once. Participants, patients aged 18 to 65, had newly diagnosed hyperthyroidism with a duration under 2 months. This sample is drawn from a study of T cells in Graves' hyperthyroidism and ophthalmopathy.

The J gene is TRBJ2-1, the V gene TRBV27, with 7 bases identical to TRBD2. The sequence derives from a woman younger than 30 with Graves' hyperthyroidism that later progressed to Graves' ophthalmopathy. The sequencing sample was made of blood. This CDR3 reads CASSLRLAWGYNEQFF. The CDR3 DNA sequence: TGTGCCAGCAGTTTAAGACTAGCCTGGGGGTACAATGAGCAGTTCTTC.